This T cell receptor (beta chain) originates from a study of vaccination and CD4 T cells after COVID-19. A remark on this clonotype: Its target is unknown.

The V end lost 7 bases, the J end lost 3 bases, and 22 bases lay between the germline ends. The CDR3 is made up of 17 amino acids. The Oncomine TCR Beta short-read assay was applied to DNA of cultured CD4+ T cells. TCRdb redid the calling of the PCR reads with MiXCR, one entry per CDR3 protein. The sample lists 6,000 to 7,500 distinct CDR3 sequences; 41% were seen once. This sample's treatment: 10-day PBMC culture with coronavirus spike peptide pools or control peptides (ViraFEST assay). Harvesting of the unexposed donor's CD4+ T cells predated the COVID-19 pandemic (2011-2018). The receptor was isolated from a human donor in good health. Sequencing input: CD4+ T cells from blood, cultured in vitro. The chain links TRBV12-3 or TRBV12-4 to TRBJ2-1; the D gene is possibly TRBD2 (6 bases). The CDR3 is CASTSNVGGPLYNEQFF. In DNA, the CDR3 is TGTGCCAGCACCTCCAACGTCGGGGGACCCCTCTACAATGAGCAGTTCTTC.